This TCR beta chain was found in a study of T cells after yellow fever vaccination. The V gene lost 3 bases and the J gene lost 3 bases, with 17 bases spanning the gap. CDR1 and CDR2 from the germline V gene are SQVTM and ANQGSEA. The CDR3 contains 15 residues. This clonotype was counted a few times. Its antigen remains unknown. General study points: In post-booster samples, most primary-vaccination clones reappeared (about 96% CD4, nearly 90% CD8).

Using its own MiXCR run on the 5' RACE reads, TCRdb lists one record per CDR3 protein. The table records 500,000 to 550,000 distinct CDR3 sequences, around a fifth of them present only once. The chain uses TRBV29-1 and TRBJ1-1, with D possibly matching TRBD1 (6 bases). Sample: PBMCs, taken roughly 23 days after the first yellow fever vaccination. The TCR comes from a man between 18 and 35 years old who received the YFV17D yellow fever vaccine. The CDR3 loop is CSVDLGRGGYTEAFF. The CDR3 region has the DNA TGCAGCGTTGATCTCGGGCGGGGGGGCTACACTGAAGCTTTCTTT.